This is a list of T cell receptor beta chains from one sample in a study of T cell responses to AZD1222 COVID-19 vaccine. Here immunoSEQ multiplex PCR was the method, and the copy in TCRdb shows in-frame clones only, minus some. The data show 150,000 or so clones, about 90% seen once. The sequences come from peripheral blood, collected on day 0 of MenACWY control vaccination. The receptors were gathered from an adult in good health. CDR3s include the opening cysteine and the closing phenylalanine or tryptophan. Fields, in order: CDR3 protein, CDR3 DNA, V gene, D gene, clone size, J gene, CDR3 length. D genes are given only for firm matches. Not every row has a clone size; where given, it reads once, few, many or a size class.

CDR3: CAWSAGQGGQPQHF
DNA: TGTGCCTGGAGCGCCGGACAGGGGGGTCAGCCCCAGCATTTT
V: TRBV30
D: TRBD1
size: .
J: TRBJ1-5
length: 14

CDR3: CASSSGASGYEQYF
DNA: TGTGCCAGCAGTTCCGGGGCTTCAGGGTACGAGCAGTACTTC
V: TRBV6-5
D: .
size: once
J: TRBJ2-7
length: 14

CDR3: CASSPLAGGQPQHF
DNA: TGCGCCAGCAGCCCCTTGGCGGGGGGCCAGCCCCAGCATTTT
V: TRBV4-1
D: .
size: .
J: TRBJ1-5
length: 14

CDR3: CASSLSRFNEKLFF
DNA: TGCGCCAGCAGCTTGAGTAGATTTAATGAAAAACTGTTTTTT
V: TRBV5-1
D: .
size: .
J: TRBJ1-4
length: 14

CDR3: CASSFAGGSNEQFF
DNA: TGTGCCAGCAGCTTCGCCGGCGGGAGCAATGAGCAGTTCTTC
V: TRBV5-6
D: TRBD2
size: .
J: TRBJ2-1
length: 14

CDR3: CASSEMRQETQYF
DNA: TGTGCCAGCAGTGAAATGCGGCAAGAGACCCAGTACTTC
V: TRBV2
D: .
size: .
J: TRBJ2-5
length: 13

CDR3: CASSPNGQGGMSPLHF
DNA: TGTGCCAGCAGCCCGAATGGACAGGGGGGAATGTCACCCCTCCACTTT
V: TRBV9
D: TRBD1
size: .
J: TRBJ1-6
length: 16

CDR3: CASSLGQVINYGYTF
DNA: TGTGCCAGCAGCTTGGGGCAGGTTATCAACTATGGCTACACCTTC
V: TRBV5-4
D: .
size: .
J: TRBJ1-2
length: 15

CDR3: CASSYLDREGQPQHF
DNA: TGTGCCAGCAGTTATTTGGACAGGGAGGGTCAGCCCCAGCATTTT
V: TRBV6-2/TRBV6-3
D: TRBD1
size: .
J: TRBJ1-5
length: 15

CDR3: CASSPRPYGYTF
DNA: TGTGCCAGTAGTCCCCGGCCCTATGGCTACACCTTC
V: TRBV19
D: .
size: .
J: TRBJ1-2
length: 12

CDR3: CAWRRVGQGAWNEQFF
DNA: TGTGCCTGGAGGCGGGTTGGACAGGGAGCGTGGAATGAGCAGTTCTTC
V: TRBV30
D: TRBD1
size: .
J: TRBJ2-1
length: 16

CDR3: CASSSTPQPSYGYTF
DNA: TGTGCCAGCAGCTCCACCCCCCAACCCAGTTATGGCTACACCTTC
V: TRBV9
D: .
size: .
J: TRBJ1-2
length: 15

CDR3: CASSRDRGGDTEAFF
DNA: TGTGCCAGCAGCCGAGACAGGGGAGGGGACACTGAAGCTTTCTTT
V: TRBV6-4
D: TRBD1
size: .
J: TRBJ1-1
length: 15

CDR3: CAWRGGSSGATYSYEQYF
DNA: TGTGCCTGGAGAGGGGGGTCAAGCGGGGCGACCTACTCCTACGAGCAGTACTTC
V: TRBV30
D: .
size: .
J: TRBJ2-7
length: 18

CDR3: CASSPPGTEYNEQFF
DNA: TGTGCCAGCAGTCCACCCGGGACTGAATACAATGAGCAGTTCTTC
V: TRBV7-2
D: .
size: .
J: TRBJ2-1
length: 15

CDR3: CASSPRTSGRADTQYF
DNA: TGTGCCAGCAGCCCACGGACTAGCGGGAGGGCAGATACGCAGTATTTT
V: TRBV5-4
D: TRBD2
size: .
J: TRBJ2-3
length: 16

CDR3: CASSQVASGSADTQYF
DNA: TGTGCCAGCAGCCAAGTCGCTAGCGGGAGCGCAGATACGCAGTATTTT
V: TRBV3-1/TRBV3-2
D: TRBD2
size: .
J: TRBJ2-3
length: 16

CDR3: CASSLVSTSGSGQETQYF
DNA: TGTGCCAGCAGCTTAGTATCTACTAGCGGGAGTGGGCAAGAGACCCAGTACTTC
V: TRBV7-2
D: TRBD2
size: .
J: TRBJ2-5
length: 18